This T cell receptor (beta chain) comes out of a study of T cell responses to AZD1222 COVID-19 vaccine. Study-wide findings and caveats: Across the whole spike, CD4 TCRs peaked at regions 160-218 and 743-854.

Profiling relied on immunoSEQ multiplex PCR, and the TCRdb table lists in-frame clones only, not all of them. The table lists tens of thousands of clones, 92% of them singletons. The CDR3 runs to 11 residues. V lost 2 bases, J lost 9 bases, and 5 bases lay in between. This clone was picked up one time. The antigen is unknown. This rearrangement joins TRBV12-3 or TRBV12-4 to TRBJ2-1; D not certain. This clonotype originated in an adult who received the AZD1222 COVID-19 vaccine. Sequenced material: peripheral blood, taken 28 days after the second AZD1222 dose. CDR3 DNA: TGTGCCAGCAGTTTATTTGGTGAGCAGTTCTTC. Protein product: CASSLFGEQFF.